This TCR beta chain was obtained from a study of blood T cells in healthy people across ages. Notes on the study in general: More naive CD4+ cells and higher diversity marked long-lived donors relative to aged donors. The study regarded diversity estimates from one million T cells as underestimates.

The CDR3 spans 12 residues. Trimming left V 8 bases short and J 2 bases short, with 7 bases between. CDR1 and CDR2 from the germline V gene are SEHNR and FQNEAQ (reference sequence). Together with a sample-barcoded 5' primer, a J-beta primer mix was included in a second PCR lasting roughly 6 to 12 cycles. TCRdb re-called the 5' RACE reads through MiXCR, storing one row per CDR3 protein. The table has hundreds of thousands of distinct CDR3 sequences, about 25% seen once; the top ten hold 3% to 4%. To note about this clonotype: The antigen remains undetermined.

In addition, the sample was reused for a study of T cells of mothers and their children. That report notes: Both sample barcodes and 2-4 random nucleotides came from the M1S primer of the second PCR.

This clonotype was obtained from a boy aged 2 to 9 in good health. The sample taken for sequencing was blood. The rearrangement joins TRBV7-9 to TRBJ1-3; unclear D gene. CDR3 nucleotides: TGTGCCAGCGAAATCACTGGAAACACCATATATTTT. It is translated as CASEITGNTIYF.